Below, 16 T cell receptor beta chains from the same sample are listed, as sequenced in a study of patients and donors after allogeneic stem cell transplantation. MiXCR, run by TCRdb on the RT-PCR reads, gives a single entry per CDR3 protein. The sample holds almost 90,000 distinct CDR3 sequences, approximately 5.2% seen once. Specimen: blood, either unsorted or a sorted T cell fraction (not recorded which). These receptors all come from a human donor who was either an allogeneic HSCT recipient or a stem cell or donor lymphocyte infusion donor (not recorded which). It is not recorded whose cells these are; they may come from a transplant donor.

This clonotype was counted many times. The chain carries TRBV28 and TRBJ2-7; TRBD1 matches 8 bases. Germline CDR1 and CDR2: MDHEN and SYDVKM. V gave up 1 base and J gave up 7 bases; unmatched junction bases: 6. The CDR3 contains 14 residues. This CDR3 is CASSLFDRGWEQYF. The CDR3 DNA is TGTGCCAGCAGTTTATTTGACAGGGGATGGGAGCAGTACTTC. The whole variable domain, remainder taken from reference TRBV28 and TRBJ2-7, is DVKVTQSSRYLVKRTGEKVFLECVQDMDHENMFWYRQDPGLGLRLIYFSYDVKMKEKGDIPEGYSVSREKKERFSLILESASTNQTSMYLCASSLFDRGWEQYFGPGTRLTVT.

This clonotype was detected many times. The CDR3 nucleotides are TGCAGCGTTGCGGGGGGCTCGGATTTCAATGAGCAGTTCTTC. It specifies CSVAGGSDFNEQFF. The chain recombines TRBV29-1 with TRBJ2-1, with D possibly matching TRBD2 (7 bases). The germline gives CDR1 SQVTM, CDR2 ANQGSEA. Trimming took 4 bases from V and 6 from J, leaving 16 bases between them. The CDR3 covers 14 residues.

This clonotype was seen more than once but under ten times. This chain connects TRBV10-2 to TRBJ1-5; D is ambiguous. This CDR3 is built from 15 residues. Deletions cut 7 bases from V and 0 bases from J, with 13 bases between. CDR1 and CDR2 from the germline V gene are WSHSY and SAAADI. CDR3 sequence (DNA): TGCGCCAGCACCCCGGCGGGCGGTAGCAATCAGCCCCAGCATTTT. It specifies CASTPAGGSNQPQHF.

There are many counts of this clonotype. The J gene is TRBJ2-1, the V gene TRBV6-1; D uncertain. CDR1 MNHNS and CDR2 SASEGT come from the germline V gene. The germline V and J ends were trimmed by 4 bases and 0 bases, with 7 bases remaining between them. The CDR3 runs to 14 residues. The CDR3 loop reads CASSAASSYNEQFF. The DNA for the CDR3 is TGTGCCAGCAGTGCAGCGAGCTCCTACAATGAGCAGTTCTTC.

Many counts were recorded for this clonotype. CDR3 residues: CASNPVGGQAFF. For the CDR3, the DNA is TGTGCCAGCAATCCCGTGGGCGGCCAAGCTTTCTTT. This sequence joins TRBV12-3 or TRBV12-4 and TRBJ1-1; no clear D gene. Trimming stripped 7 bases from V and 9 bases from J, with 15 bases between. This CDR3 comprises 12 residues.

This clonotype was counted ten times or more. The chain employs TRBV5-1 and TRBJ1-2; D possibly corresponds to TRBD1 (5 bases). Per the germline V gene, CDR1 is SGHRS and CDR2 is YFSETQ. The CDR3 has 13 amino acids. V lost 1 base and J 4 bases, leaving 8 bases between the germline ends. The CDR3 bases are TGCGCCAGCAGCTTGCAGGGCGGCTATGGCTACACCTTC. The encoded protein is CASSLQGGYGYTF.

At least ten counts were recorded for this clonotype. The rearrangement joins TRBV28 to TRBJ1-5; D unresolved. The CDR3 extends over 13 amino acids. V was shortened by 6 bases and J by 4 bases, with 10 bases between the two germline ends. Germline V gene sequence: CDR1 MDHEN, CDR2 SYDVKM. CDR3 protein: CASRKRRNQPQHF. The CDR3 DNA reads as TGTGCCAGCAGAAAGCGGCGGAATCAGCCCCAGCATTTT. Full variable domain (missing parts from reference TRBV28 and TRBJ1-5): DVKVTQSSRYLVKRTGEKVFLECVQDMDHENMFWYRQDPGLGLRLIYFSYDVKMKEKGDIPEGYSVSREKKERFSLILESASTNQTSMYLCASRKRRNQPQHFGDGTRLSIL.

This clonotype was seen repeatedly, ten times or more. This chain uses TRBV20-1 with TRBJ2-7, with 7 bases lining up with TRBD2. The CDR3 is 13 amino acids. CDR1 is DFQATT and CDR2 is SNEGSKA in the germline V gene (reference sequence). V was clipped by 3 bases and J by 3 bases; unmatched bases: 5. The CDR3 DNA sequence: TGCAGTGCTAGCGTGGGCGGGGGCTACGAGCAGTACTTC. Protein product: CSASVGGGYEQYF.

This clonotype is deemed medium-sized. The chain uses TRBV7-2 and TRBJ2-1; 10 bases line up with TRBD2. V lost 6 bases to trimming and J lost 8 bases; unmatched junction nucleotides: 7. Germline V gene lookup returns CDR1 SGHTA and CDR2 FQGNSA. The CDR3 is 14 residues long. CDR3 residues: CASRGGLASDEQFF. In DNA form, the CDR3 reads TGTGCCAGCAGAGGGGGACTAGCGAGCGATGAGCAGTTCTTC. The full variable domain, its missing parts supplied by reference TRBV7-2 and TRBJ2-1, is GAGVSQSPSNKVTEKGKDVELRCDPISGHTALYWYRQSLGQGLEFLIYFQGNSAPDKSGLPSDRFSAERTGGSVSTLTIQRTQQEDSAVYLCASRGGLASDEQFFGPGTRLTVL.

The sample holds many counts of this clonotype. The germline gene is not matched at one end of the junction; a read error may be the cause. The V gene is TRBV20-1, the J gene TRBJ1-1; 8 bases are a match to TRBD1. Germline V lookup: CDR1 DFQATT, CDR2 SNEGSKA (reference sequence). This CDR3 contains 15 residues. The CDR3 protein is CSASTGAPTNTEVFF. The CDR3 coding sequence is TGCAGTGCTTCGACAGGGGCCCCTACGAACACTGAAGTTTTCTTT.

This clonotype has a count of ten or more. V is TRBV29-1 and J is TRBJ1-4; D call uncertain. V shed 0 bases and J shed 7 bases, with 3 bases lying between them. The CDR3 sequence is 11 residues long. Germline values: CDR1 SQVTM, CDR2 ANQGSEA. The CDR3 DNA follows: TGCAGCGTTGAAGACTTTGAAAAACTGTTTTTT. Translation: CSVEDFEKLFF.

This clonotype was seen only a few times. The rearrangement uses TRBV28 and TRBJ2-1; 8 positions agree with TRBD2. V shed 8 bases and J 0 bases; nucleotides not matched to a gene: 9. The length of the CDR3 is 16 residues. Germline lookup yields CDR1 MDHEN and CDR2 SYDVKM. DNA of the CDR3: TGTGCCAGCTCCCCCTCGGGAGGGTACTCCTACAATGAGCAGTTCTTC. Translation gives CASSPSGGYSYNEQFF. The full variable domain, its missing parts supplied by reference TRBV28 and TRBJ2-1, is DVKVTQSSRYLVKRTGEKVFLECVQDMDHENMFWYRQDPGLGLRLIYFSYDVKMKEKGDIPEGYSVSREKKERFSLILESASTNQTSMYLCASSPSGGYSYNEQFFGPGTRLTVL.

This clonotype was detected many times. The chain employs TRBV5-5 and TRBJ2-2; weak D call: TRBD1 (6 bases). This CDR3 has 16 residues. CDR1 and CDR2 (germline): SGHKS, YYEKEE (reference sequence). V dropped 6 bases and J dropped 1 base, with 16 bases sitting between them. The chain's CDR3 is CASTPPDRMNTGELFF. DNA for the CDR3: TGTGCCAGCACCCCCCCGGACAGAATGAACACCGGGGAGCTGTTTTTT.

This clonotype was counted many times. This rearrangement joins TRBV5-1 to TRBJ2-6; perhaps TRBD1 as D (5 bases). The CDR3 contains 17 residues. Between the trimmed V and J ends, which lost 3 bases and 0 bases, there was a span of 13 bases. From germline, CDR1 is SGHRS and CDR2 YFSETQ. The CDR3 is CASSSKDSRSGANVLTF. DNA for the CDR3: TGCGCCAGCAGCTCCAAAGACAGCCGCTCTGGGGCCAACGTCCTGACTTTC.

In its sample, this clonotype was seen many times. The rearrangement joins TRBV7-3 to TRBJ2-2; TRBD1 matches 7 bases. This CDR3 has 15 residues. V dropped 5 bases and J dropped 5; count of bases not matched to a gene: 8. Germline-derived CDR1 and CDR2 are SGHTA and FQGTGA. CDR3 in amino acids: CASSPPGTVTGELFF. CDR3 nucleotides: TGTGCCAGCAGCCCTCCCGGGACAGTTACCGGGGAGCTGTTTTTT.

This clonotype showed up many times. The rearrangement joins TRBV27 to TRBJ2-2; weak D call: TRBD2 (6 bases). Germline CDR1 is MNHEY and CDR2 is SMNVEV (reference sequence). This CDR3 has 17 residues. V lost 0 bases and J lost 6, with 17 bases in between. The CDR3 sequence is CASSLSGYGGSAGELFF. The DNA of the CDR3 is TGTGCCAGCAGTTTATCGGGGTATGGGGGGAGCGCCGGGGAGCTGTTTTTT.